This passage covers 25 T cell receptor beta chains from one sample sequenced in a study of cytomegalovirus exposure and HLA in healthy donors. TCRdb keeps only in-frame clones here, not all; method: immunoSEQ multiplex PCR. The table has under 200,000 clones, 89% seen once. Sequencing input: PBMCs. The receptors here all came from a man aged 18 to 35 in good health and CMV-seropositive.

The chain employs TRBV5-1 and TRBJ1-2; TRBD1 matches at 8 bases. The CDR3 is 14 amino acids. Trimming took 0 bases from V and 13 from J; bases not matched to a gene: 11. The germline V gene encodes CDR1 SGHRS and CDR2 YFSETQ. The DNA for the CDR3 is TGCGCCAGCAGCTTGGCCAGGGGGCGCGAAGAGGGCACCTTC. Protein product: CASSLARGREEGTF.

This chain uses TRBV30 with TRBJ2-7, with TRBD1 matching over 7 bases. The V and J ends lost 1 base and 5 bases, in that order; junction bases with no gene match: 5. The CDR3 is 13 amino acids. Germline CDR1 is GTSNPN and CDR2 is SVGIG (reference sequence). CDR3 in DNA: TGTGCCTGGAGTGACCAAGACAGGGACGAGCAGTACTTC. Its translation: CAWSDQDRDEQYF.

The rearrangement links TRBV29-1 to TRBJ2-3; the D gene is possibly TRBD2 (7 bases). CDR3 length: 15 residues. V was clipped by 3 bases and J by 2 bases, with 15 bases between them. Germline values: CDR1 SQVTM, CDR2 ANQGSEA. This CDR3 is CSVDQRGGYTDTQYF. CDR3 DNA sequence: TGCAGCGTTGACCAAAGGGGGGGCTACACAGATACGCAGTATTTT.

In its sample, this clone was seen a few times. The chain uses TRBV6-5 and TRBJ1-2; 9 nucleotides align to TRBD1. The CDR3 runs to 16 residues. Germline V lookup: CDR1 MNHEY, CDR2 SVGAGI. Trimming removed 0 bases from V and 4 bases from J; junction bases left unmatched: 6. This CDR3 reads CASSYSWDRARYGYTF. The DNA of the CDR3 is TGTGCCAGCAGTTACTCGTGGGACAGGGCGCGCTATGGCTACACCTTC.

The J gene is TRBJ1-4, the V gene TRBV19; perhaps TRBD1 as D (5 bases). Trimming shortened V by 6 bases and J by 0 bases, and 8 bases separated the two germline ends. Germline CDR1 reads LNHDA; CDR2 reads SQIVND (reference sequence). The CDR3 has 14 amino acids. DNA for the CDR3: TGTGCCAGTAGCAGGGATACAACTAATGAAAAACTGTTTTTT. Translated, it gives CASSRDTTNEKLFF.

CDR3 amino acids: CASSLVGEGPTDTQYF. The CDR3 nucleotides read TGTGCCAGCAGCTTAGTCGGGGAGGGCCCCACAGATACGCAGTATTTT. The genes are TRBV7-9 and TRBJ2-3; 7 bases line up with TRBD2. The V gene's germline CDR1 is SEHNR and CDR2 FQNEAQ (reference sequence). With 1 base clipped from V and 2 bases from J, the junction kept 6 bases outside the gene matches. The CDR3 is 16 residues long.

This clone was detected only once. The chain has TRBV14 and TRBJ2-5; 14 nucleotides line up with TRBD2. The trim removed 5 bases at V and 4 bases at J, leaving 6 bases unmatched. Per germline, CDR1 SGHDN and CDR2 FVKESK. This CDR3 is built from 16 residues. The CDR3 loop reads CASSKGTSGGGETQYF. DNA of the CDR3: TGTGCCAGCAGCAAGGGGACTAGCGGGGGTGGAGAGACCCAGTACTTC.

This clone showed up just a few times. The chain couples TRBV11-3 to TRBJ2-7; D possibly corresponds to TRBD1 (5 bases). The V end was cut by 5 bases, the J end by 1 base, with 15 bases between. The germline CDR1 and CDR2 sequences are SGHNT and YENEEA. CDR3 size: 15 residues. CDR3 nucleotides: TGTGCCAGCAGCCCCAGGGCCGGGCTATCCTACGAGCAGTACTTC. Residues: CASSPRAGLSYEQYF.

J is TRBJ2-3 and V is TRBV2; D might be TRBD1 (6 bases). Trimming pared 1 base from V and 1 base from J, leaving 6 bases between. CDR3 size: 14 residues. Per germline, CDR1 SNHLY and CDR2 FYNNEI. This chain's CDR3 is CASSEDRGTDTQYF. The CDR3 region has the DNA TGTGCCAGCAGTGAAGACAGGGGCACAGATACGCAGTATTTT.

The gene calls are TRBV30 and TRBJ2-7; 11 positions match TRBD1. Germline V CDR1 and CDR2: GTSNPN, SVGIG (reference sequence). V shed 3 bases, J shed 3 bases, and the junction held 10 bases outside the gene matches. The CDR3 is made up of 16 amino acids. In DNA form, the CDR3 reads TGTGCCTGGAGACCAATCCCCGGGACAGGGGGCTACGAGCAGTACTTC. Amino acid sequence: CAWRPIPGTGGYEQYF.

V gene TRBV9 combines with J gene TRBJ2-5, with D tentatively TRBD2 (6 bases). Between the trimmed V and J ends, which lost 4 bases and 6 bases, there was a span of 25 bases. CDR1 is SGDLS and CDR2 is YYNGEE in the germline V gene. This CDR3 comprises 17 residues. The CDR3 bases are TGTGCCAGCAGCCCCCGCGTATCGGGGGTTGGCGTAAAGACCCAGTACTTC. This gives the protein CASSPRVSGVGVKTQYF.

This clone was seen once. The gene calls are TRBV28 and TRBJ2-1, with TRBD2 as a possible D gene (6 bases). Trimming removed 7 bases at V and 1 base at J, with 11 bases between. The germline gives CDR1 MDHEN, CDR2 SYDVKM. CDR3 size: 14 residues. CDR3 DNA: TGTGCCAGCACCGCCGGGGGATCCTACAATGAGCAGTTCTTC. The encoded protein is CASTAGGSYNEQFF.

The V call is TRBV4-1, the J call TRBJ2-7; D call uncertain. CDR1 and CDR2 (germline): MGHRA, YSYEKL. V dropped 3 bases and J dropped 5 bases, with 11 bases sitting between them. The CDR3 runs to 13 residues. The CDR3, as DNA: TGCGCCAGCAGCCACAATAACGAGGACGAGCAGTACTTC. This translates into CASSHNNEDEQYF.

The chain is built from TRBV4-1 and TRBJ1-1; unclear D gene. Germline V gene lookup returns CDR1 MGHRA and CDR2 YSYEKL. V was clipped by 0 bases and J by 1 base, with 12 bases between them. This CDR3 is built from 16 residues. The CDR3 DNA follows: TGCGCCAGCAGCCAAGACCCAGGATCCACGAACACTGAAGCTTTCTTT. Its translation: CASSQDPGSTNTEAFF.

This rearrangement joins TRBV14 to TRBJ2-1; tentative D call: TRBD2 (5 bases). This CDR3 has 15 residues. Germline V gene lookup returns CDR1 SGHDN and CDR2 FVKESK. V was pared by 1 base and J by 2 bases, with 9 bases between. The CDR3 is CASSQGESPYNEQFF. The DNA for the CDR3 is TGTGCCAGCAGCCAAGGGGAGAGTCCCTACAATGAGCAGTTCTTC.

The rearrangement links TRBV5-6 to TRBJ2-2; TRBD1 agrees at 7 bases. Germline lookup yields CDR1 SGHDT and CDR2 YYEEEE. CDR3 size: 14 residues. Trimming removed 4 bases from V and 4 bases from J; junction bases left unmatched: 4. Written as DNA, the CDR3 is TGTGCCAGCAGCCCGACAGGGTCCACCGGGGAGCTGTTTTTT. Translating it yields CASSPTGSTGELFF.

The chain recombines TRBV4-2 with TRBJ2-3; weak D call: TRBD2 (6 bases). Looked up from germline, CDR1 is LGHNA and CDR2 is YNFKEQ. Trimming stripped 0 bases from V and 2 bases from J, with 9 bases between. The CDR3 consists of 15 residues. The CDR3 coding sequence is TGTGCCAGCAGCCAAGATCCGGGGGTCACAGATACGCAGTATTTT. Amino acids: CASSQDPGVTDTQYF.

CDR3 sequence: CASSSTRLAWTDTQYF. The CDR3 DNA reads as TGTGCCAGCAGCTCAACTCGTCTAGCGTGGACAGATACGCAGTATTTT. V is TRBV5-6 and J is TRBJ2-3; possible D gene TRBD2, 6 bases. The length of the CDR3 is 16 residues. Germline-derived CDR1 and CDR2 are SGHDT and YYEEEE. V was shortened by 3 bases and J by 3 bases, with 17 bases between the two germline ends.

The chain has TRBV27 and TRBJ2-3; 10 bases align to TRBD2. The CDR3 has 18 amino acids. The junction had 18 bases not matched to a gene; V was cut back by 10 bases and J by 2 bases. Germline assignment: CDR1 MNHEY and CDR2 SMNVEV (reference sequence). The CDR3 protein is CANSSGGKSGRHTDTQYF. DNA of the CDR3: TGTGCCAACTCTAGCGGGGGTAAAAGCGGGAGGCACACAGATACGCAGTATTTT.

The genes are TRBV11-2 and TRBJ2-7; 7 nucleotides align to TRBD1. Germline CDR1 is SGHAT and CDR2 is FQNNGV. This CDR3 has 14 residues. Trimming removed 3 bases from V and 3 bases from J; junction bases left unmatched: 5. The CDR3 region is CASSLGDSFYEQYF. Written as DNA, the CDR3 is TGTGCCAGCAGCTTGGGGGACAGTTTCTACGAGCAGTACTTC.

The table lists this clone with a few counts. This rearrangement joins TRBV7-9 to TRBJ2-2; D is perhaps TRBD2 (6 bases). This CDR3 is 15 amino acids long. V was cut by 4 bases and J by 5 bases, with 14 bases left in between. The germline gives CDR1 SEHNR, CDR2 FQNEAQ (reference sequence). The CDR3 sequence is CASSSTRFGTGELFF. The CDR3 nucleotides are TGTGCCAGCAGCTCGACTAGATTCGGTACCGGGGAGCTGTTTTTT.

This chain joins TRBV10-1 and TRBJ2-3; D remains unclear. The CDR3 loop spans 13 amino acids. From germline, CDR1 is WNHNN and CDR2 SYGVQD (reference sequence). Trimming left V 4 bases short and J 0 bases short, with 5 bases between. The CDR3 region is CASSVASTDTQYF. The CDR3 DNA is TGCGCCAGCAGTGTAGCTAGCACAGATACGCAGTATTTT.

This clone was detected only a few times. The V and J genes are TRBV6-1 and TRBJ1-2; D unclear. With 6 bases removed from V and 0 bases from J, the gap between germline ends came to 11 bases. CDR1 is MNHNS and CDR2 is SASEGT in the germline V gene. The CDR3 has 14 amino acids. The CDR3 spells CASRTPYSNYGYTF. The CDR3 nucleotides are TGTGCCAGCAGGACACCGTACTCTAACTATGGCTACACCTTC.

The chain links TRBV27 to TRBJ2-1; 7 bases are shared with TRBD2. Unmatched junction bases numbered 3, after V lost 4 bases and J lost 0 bases. This CDR3 comprises 15 residues. Germline V lookup: CDR1 MNHEY, CDR2 SMNVEV (reference sequence). The CDR3 is CASSSGTNSYNEQFF. CDR3 coding DNA: TGTGCCAGCAGTTCGGGGACTAACTCCTACAATGAGCAGTTCTTC.

The chain has TRBV14 and TRBJ2-5, with 10 bases fitting TRBD2. This CDR3 contains 15 residues. CDR1 SGHDN and CDR2 FVKESK come from the germline V gene. Unmatched junction bases numbered 8, after V lost 3 bases and J lost 7 bases. CDR3 sequence (DNA): TGTGCCAGCAGCCATAATAGCGGGAGGCAGGTGACCCAGTACTTC. Protein: CASSHNSGRQVTQYF.